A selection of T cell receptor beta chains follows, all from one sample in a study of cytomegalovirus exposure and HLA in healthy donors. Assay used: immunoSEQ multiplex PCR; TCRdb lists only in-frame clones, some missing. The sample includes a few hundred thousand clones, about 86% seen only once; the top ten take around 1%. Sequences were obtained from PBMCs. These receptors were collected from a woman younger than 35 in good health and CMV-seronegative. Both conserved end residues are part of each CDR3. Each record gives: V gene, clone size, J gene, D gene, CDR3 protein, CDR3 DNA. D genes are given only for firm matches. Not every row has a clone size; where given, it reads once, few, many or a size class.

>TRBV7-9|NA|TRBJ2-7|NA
CASSQARSYEQYF
TGTGCCAGCAGCCAAGCACGGTCCTACGAGCAGTACTTC
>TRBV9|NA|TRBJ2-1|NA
CASSPRGTDFYNEQFF
TGTGCCAGCAGCCCAAGAGGTACTGATTTCTACAATGAGCAGTTCTTC
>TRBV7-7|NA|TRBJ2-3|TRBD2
CASSLASGSSDTQYF
TGTGCCAGCAGCTTAGCCAGCGGGAGTTCAGATACGCAGTATTTT
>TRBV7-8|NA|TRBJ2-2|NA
CASSTRVGTGELFF
TGTGCCAGCAGCACCAGGGTGGGGACCGGGGAGCTGTTTTTT
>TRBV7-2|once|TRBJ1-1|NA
CASSLRQGPLEAFF
TGTGCCAGCAGCTTAAGGCAGGGGCCTCTTGAAGCTTTCTTT
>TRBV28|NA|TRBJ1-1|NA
CASRTGKGATEAFF
TGTGCCAGCAGGACGGGAAAGGGTGCGACTGAAGCTTTCTTT
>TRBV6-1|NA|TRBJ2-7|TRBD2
CASSDDSGGSNEQYF
TGTGCCAGCAGTGATGATAGCGGGGGGTCTAACGAGCAGTACTTC
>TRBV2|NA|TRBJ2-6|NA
CASWTGKPRKANVLTF
TGTGCCAGCTGGACGGGGAAACCTCGTAAGGCCAACGTCCTGACTTTC
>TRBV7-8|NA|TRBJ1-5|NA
CASSPTRGLNNQPQHF
TGTGCCAGCAGCCCTACGCGGGGATTAAACAATCAGCCCCAGCATTTT
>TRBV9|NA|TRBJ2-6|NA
CASSVTIRGRSGANVLTF
TGTGCCAGCAGCGTGACGATCAGGGGTCGCTCTGGGGCCAACGTCCTGACTTTC
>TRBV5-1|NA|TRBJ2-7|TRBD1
CASSPTGNYEQYF
TGCGCCAGCAGCCCGACAGGGAACTACGAGCAGTACTTC
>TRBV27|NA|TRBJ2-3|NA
CASSGTRNTDTQYF
TGTGCCAGCAGTGGCACTAGGAACACAGATACGCAGTATTTT
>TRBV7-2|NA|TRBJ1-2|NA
CASSLVQELGYTF
TGTGCCAGCAGCTTAGTGCAGGAATTAGGCTACACCTTC
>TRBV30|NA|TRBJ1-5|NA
CAWSEGGNQPQHF
TGTGCCTGGAGTGAAGGGGGCAATCAGCCCCAGCATTTT
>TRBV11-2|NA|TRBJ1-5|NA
CASSSGGSRSNQPQHF
TGTGCCAGCAGCTCCGGAGGGTCCAGGAGCAATCAGCCCCAGCATTTT
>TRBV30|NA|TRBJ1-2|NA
CAWDYGTYNYGYTF
TGTGCCTGGGACTATGGGACTTACAACTATGGCTACACCTTC
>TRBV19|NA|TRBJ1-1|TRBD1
CASRDGQGNTEAFF
TGTGCCAGTAGGGATGGACAGGGGAACACTGAAGCTTTCTTT
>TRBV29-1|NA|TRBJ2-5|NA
CSVERRGAIETQYF
TGCAGCGTTGAAAGACGGGGGGCTATTGAGACCCAGTACTTC
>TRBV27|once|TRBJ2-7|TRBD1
CASSLGRQGTEQYF
TGTGCCAGCAGTTTGGGAAGACAGGGTACCGAGCAGTACTTC
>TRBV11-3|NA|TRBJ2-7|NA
CASSLVFSAGAGYEQYF
TGTGCCAGCAGCTTAGTCTTCTCGGCGGGGGCGGGCTACGAGCAGTACTTC
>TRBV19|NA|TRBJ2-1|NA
CASSPSGGAYNEQFF
TGTGCCAGTAGTCCCTCCGGGGGAGCCTACAATGAGCAGTTCTTC
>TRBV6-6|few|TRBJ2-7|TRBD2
CASSGRLAGEDEQYF
TGTGCCAGCAGTGGACGACTAGCGGGAGAAGACGAGCAGTACTTC
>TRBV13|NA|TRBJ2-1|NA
CASSLLIADPPGGEQFF
TGTGCCAGCAGCTTACTAATCGCGGATCCCCCAGGAGGTGAGCAGTTCTTC
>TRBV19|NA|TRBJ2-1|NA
CASSISQFSSYNEQFF
TGTGCCAGTAGTATTTCACAGTTCAGCTCCTACAATGAGCAGTTCTTC
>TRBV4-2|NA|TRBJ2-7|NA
CASSQDKRTYEQYF
TGTGCCAGCAGCCAAGATAAGAGGACCTACGAGCAGTACTTC
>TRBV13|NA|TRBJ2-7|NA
CASSLTRGYEQYF
TGTGCCAGCAGCTTGACCAGGGGCTACGAGCAGTACTTC
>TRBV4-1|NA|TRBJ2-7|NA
CASSQGTVEIPEQYF
TGCGCCAGCAGCCAAGGGACAGTCGAAATACCCGAGCAGTACTTC
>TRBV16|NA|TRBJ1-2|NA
CASSQIADTTSGGYTF
TGTGCCAGCAGCCAAATAGCAGATACTACCTCGGGTGGCTACACCTTC
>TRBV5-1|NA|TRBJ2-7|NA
CASSPPPFPYEQYF
TGCGCCAGCAGTCCCCCCCCATTCCCCTACGAGCAGTACTTC
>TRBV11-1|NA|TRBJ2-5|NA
CASSPGIQETQYF
TGTGCCAGCAGCCCGGGAATCCAAGAGACCCAGTACTTC
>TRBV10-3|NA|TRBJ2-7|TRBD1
CAIIRGPGDEQYF
TGTGCCATCATTAGGGGGCCCGGGGACGAGCAGTACTTC
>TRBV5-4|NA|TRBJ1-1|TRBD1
CASSLGGTVNTEAFF
TGTGCCAGCAGCTTGGGTGGGACAGTGAACACTGAAGCTTTCTTT
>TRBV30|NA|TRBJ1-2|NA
CAWSRQAGYTF
TGTGCCTGGAGTAGGCAGGCTGGCTACACCTTC